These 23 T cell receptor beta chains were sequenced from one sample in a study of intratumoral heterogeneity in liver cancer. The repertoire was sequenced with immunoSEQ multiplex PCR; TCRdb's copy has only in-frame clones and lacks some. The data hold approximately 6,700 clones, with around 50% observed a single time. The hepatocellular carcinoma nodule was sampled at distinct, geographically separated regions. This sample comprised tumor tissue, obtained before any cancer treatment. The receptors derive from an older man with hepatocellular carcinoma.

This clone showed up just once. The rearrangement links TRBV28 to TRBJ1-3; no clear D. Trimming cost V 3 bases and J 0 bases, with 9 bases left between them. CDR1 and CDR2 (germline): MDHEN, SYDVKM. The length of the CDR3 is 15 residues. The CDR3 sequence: CASSLAILSGNTIYF. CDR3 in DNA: TGTGCCAGCAGTTTGGCCATACTCTCTGGAAACACCATATATTTT.

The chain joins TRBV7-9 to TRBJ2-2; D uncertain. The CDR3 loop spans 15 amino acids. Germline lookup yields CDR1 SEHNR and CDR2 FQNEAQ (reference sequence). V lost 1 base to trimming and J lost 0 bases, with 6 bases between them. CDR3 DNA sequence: TGTGCCAGCAGCTTAGGCGGATCGAACACCGGGGAGCTGTTTTTT. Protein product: CASSLGGSNTGELFF.

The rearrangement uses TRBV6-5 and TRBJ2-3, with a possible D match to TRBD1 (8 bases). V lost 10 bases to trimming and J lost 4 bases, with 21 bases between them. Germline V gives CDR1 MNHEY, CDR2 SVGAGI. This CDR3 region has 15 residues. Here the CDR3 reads CATTQGGGGPDTQYF. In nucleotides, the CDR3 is TGTGCCACTACACAGGGGGGCGGGGGCCCAGATACGCAGTATTTT.

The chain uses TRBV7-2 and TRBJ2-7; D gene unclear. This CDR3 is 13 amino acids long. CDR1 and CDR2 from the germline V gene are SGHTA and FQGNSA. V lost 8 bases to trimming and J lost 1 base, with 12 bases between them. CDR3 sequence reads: CASGYKSSYEQYF. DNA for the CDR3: TGTGCCAGCGGATACAAGAGTTCCTACGAGCAGTACTTC. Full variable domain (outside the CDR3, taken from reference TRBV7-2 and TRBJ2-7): GAGVSQSPSNKVTEKGKDVELRCDPISGHTALYWYRQSLGQGLEFLIYFQGNSAPDKSGLPSDRFSAERTGGSVSTLTIQRTQQEDSAVYLCASGYKSSYEQYFGPGTRLTVT.

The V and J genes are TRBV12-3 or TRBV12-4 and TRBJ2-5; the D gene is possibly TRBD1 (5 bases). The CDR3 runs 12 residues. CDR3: CAPHPGLETQYF. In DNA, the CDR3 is TGTGCTCCCCATCCAGGGTTGGAGACCCAGTACTTC.

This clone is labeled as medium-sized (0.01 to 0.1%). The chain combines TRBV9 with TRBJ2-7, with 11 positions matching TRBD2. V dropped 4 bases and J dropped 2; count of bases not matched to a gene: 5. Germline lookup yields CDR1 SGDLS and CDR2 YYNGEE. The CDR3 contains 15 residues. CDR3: CASSPLAGATYEQYF. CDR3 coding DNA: TGTGCCAGCAGCCCACTAGCGGGGGCGACCTACGAGCAGTACTTC.

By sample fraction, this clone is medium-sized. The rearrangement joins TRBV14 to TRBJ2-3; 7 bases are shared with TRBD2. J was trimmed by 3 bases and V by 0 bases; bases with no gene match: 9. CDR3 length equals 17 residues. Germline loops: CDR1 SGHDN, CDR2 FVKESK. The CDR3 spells CASSQEGGLVWTDTQYF. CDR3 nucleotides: TGTGCCAGCAGCCAAGAAGGCGGACTAGTGTGGACAGATACGCAGTATTTT.

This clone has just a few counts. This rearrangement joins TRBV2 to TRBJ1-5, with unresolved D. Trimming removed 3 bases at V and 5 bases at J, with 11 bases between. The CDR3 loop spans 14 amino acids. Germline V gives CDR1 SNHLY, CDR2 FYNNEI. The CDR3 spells CASSDSADDQPQHF. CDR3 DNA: TGTGCCAGCAGTGATTCGGCGGATGATCAGCCCCAGCATTTT.

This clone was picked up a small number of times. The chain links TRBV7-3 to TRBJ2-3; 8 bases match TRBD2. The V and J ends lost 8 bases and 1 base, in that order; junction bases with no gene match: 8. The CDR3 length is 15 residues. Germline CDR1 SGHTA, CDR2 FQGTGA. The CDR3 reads CASSPGGVRTDTQYF. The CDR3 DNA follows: TGTGCCAGCTCCCCGGGGGGGGTTCGCACAGATACGCAGTATTTT.

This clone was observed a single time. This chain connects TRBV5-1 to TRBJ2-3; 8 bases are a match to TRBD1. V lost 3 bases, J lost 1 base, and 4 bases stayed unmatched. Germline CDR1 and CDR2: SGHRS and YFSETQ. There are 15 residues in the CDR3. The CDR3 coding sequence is TGCGCCAGCAGCTCGACAGGGGAAGGCACAGATACGCAGTATTTT. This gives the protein CASSSTGEGTDTQYF.

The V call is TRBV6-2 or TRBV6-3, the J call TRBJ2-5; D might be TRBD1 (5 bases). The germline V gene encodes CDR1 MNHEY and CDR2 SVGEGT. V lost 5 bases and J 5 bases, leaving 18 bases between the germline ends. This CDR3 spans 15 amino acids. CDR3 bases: TGTGCCAGCAGTATGGGGCAAAAAGGTGGCGAGACCCAGTACTTC. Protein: CASSMGQKGGETQYF.

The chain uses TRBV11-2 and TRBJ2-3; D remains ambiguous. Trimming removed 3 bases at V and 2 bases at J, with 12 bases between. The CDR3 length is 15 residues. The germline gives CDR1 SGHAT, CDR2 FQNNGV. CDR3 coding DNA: TGTGCCAGCAGCTTTCAGAACGGGCCCACAGATACGCAGTATTTT. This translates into CASSFQNGPTDTQYF.

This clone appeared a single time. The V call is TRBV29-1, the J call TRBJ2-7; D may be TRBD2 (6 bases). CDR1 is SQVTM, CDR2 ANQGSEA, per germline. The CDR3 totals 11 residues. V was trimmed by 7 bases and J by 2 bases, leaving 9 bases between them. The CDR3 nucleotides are TGCAGCGGTGGGACTCCCTACGAGCAGTACTTC. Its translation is CSGGTPYEQYF.

The CDR3 region has the DNA TGCAGCGTTGTGGGGGGAGGGGAGACCCAGTACTTC. It encodes CSVVGGGETQYF. The chain recombines TRBV29-1 with TRBJ2-5, with 7 nucleotides matching TRBD2. Germline trimming cut 4 bases from V and 5 bases from J; bases unmatched to any gene: 4. The CDR3 spans 12 residues. Germline values: CDR1 SQVTM, CDR2 ANQGSEA.

CDR3 in amino acids: CASSPSGPNTGELFF. The DNA of the CDR3 is TGTGCCAGCAGCCCTAGCGGTCCTAACACCGGGGAGCTGTTTTTT. The J gene is TRBJ2-2, the V gene TRBV11-3, with 7 bases aligning to TRBD2. V lost 5 bases and J lost 2; bases outside the gene matches: 5. CDR1 is SGHNT and CDR2 is YENEEA in the germline V gene. The length of the CDR3 is 15 residues.

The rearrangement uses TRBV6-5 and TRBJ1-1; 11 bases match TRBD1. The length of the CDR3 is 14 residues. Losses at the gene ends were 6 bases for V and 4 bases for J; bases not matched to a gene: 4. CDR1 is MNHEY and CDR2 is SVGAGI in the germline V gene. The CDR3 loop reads CASSWDRGATEAFF. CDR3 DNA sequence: TGTGCCAGCAGCTGGGACAGGGGGGCCACTGAAGCTTTCTTT.

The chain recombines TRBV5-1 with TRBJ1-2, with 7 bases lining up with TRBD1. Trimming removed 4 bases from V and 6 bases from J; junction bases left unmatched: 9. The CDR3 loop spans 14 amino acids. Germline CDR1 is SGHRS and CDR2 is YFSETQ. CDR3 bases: TGCGCCAGCAGCGTCGACAGGGTGGAGAATGGCTACACCTTC. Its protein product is CASSVDRVENGYTF.

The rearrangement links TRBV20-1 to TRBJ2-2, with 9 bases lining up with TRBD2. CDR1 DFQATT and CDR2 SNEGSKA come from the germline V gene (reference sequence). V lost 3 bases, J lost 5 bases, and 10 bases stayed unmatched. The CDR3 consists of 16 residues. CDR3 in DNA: TGCAGTGCTAGTCGGAGCGGGGGGACAAGTACCGGGGAGCTGTTTTTT. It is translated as CSASRSGGTSTGELFF.

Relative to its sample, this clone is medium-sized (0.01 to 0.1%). CDR3 sequence reads: CASSRGLDNSPLHF. The CDR3 DNA is TGTGCCAGCAGTCGCGGACTAGATAATTCACCCCTCCACTTT. The chain uses TRBV6-5 and TRBJ1-6; D remains unclear. The CDR3 has 14 residues. The germline V gene encodes CDR1 MNHEY and CDR2 SVGAGI. Trimming took 5 bases from V and 5 from J, leaving 10 bases between them.

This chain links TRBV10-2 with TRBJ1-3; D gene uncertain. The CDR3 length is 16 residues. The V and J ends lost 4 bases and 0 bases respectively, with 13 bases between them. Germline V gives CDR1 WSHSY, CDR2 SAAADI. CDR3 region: CASSGRAGFSGNTIYF. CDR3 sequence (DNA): TGCGCCAGCAGTGGCCGGGCCGGGTTCTCTGGAAACACCATATATTTT.

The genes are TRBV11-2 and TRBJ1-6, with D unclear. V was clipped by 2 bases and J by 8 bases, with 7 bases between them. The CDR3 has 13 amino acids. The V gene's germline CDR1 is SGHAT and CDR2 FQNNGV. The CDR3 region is CASSLKRDSPLHF. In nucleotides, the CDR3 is TGTGCCAGCAGCTTAAAAAGGGATTCACCCCTCCACTTT.

The CDR3 spells CASSWADQPQHF. CDR3 coding DNA: TGTGCCAGCAGCTGGGCGGATCAGCCCCAGCATTTT. The chain joins TRBV7-9 to TRBJ1-5; no reliable D call. Germline lookup yields CDR1 SEHNR and CDR2 FQNEAQ (reference sequence). The germline V and J ends were trimmed by 4 bases and 5 bases, with 6 bases remaining between them. CDR3 size: 12 residues.

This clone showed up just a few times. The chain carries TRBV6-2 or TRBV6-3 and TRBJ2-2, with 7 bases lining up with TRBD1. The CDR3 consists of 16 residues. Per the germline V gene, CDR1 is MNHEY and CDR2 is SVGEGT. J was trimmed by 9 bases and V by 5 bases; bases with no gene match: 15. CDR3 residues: CASSIVGDRDNRELFF. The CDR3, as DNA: TGTGCCAGCAGTATTGTAGGGGACAGAGATAACCGGGAGCTGTTTTTT.